The T cell receptor (beta chain) described here comes from a study of CD8 T cells in Susac syndrome. Sequencing of TCR beta was carried out in blood CD8+ and CD4+ T cells. Negative isolation was applied to CD8+ and CD4+ T cells, and FACS enrichment was applied to TEMRA cells. There are 13 residues in the CDR3. Trimming left V 6 bases short and J 4 bases short, with 15 bases between. Germline V gene data show CDR1 as SQVTM and CDR2 as ANQGSEA. With random hexamers, reverse transcription was performed on about 0.5 to 1 ug of RNA. The TCR beta CDR3 was amplified by immunoSEQ multiplex PCR across 54 Vbeta, 13 Jbeta. TCRdb reprocessed the immunoSEQ multiplex PCR reads via MiXCR and lists one record per CDR3 protein. The table records around 80,000 distinct CDR3 sequences, 93% of them present only once.

The V gene is TRBV29-1, the J gene TRBJ1-2; a weak D match, TRBD1 (5 bases). The clonotype comes from a human donor with Susac syndrome. Sequencing was carried out using CD8+ T cells from PBMCs. The CDR3, as DNA: TGCAGCGTAGCCGTGGGGGGAAGCTATGGCTACACCTTC. Residues: CSVAVGGSYGYTF.